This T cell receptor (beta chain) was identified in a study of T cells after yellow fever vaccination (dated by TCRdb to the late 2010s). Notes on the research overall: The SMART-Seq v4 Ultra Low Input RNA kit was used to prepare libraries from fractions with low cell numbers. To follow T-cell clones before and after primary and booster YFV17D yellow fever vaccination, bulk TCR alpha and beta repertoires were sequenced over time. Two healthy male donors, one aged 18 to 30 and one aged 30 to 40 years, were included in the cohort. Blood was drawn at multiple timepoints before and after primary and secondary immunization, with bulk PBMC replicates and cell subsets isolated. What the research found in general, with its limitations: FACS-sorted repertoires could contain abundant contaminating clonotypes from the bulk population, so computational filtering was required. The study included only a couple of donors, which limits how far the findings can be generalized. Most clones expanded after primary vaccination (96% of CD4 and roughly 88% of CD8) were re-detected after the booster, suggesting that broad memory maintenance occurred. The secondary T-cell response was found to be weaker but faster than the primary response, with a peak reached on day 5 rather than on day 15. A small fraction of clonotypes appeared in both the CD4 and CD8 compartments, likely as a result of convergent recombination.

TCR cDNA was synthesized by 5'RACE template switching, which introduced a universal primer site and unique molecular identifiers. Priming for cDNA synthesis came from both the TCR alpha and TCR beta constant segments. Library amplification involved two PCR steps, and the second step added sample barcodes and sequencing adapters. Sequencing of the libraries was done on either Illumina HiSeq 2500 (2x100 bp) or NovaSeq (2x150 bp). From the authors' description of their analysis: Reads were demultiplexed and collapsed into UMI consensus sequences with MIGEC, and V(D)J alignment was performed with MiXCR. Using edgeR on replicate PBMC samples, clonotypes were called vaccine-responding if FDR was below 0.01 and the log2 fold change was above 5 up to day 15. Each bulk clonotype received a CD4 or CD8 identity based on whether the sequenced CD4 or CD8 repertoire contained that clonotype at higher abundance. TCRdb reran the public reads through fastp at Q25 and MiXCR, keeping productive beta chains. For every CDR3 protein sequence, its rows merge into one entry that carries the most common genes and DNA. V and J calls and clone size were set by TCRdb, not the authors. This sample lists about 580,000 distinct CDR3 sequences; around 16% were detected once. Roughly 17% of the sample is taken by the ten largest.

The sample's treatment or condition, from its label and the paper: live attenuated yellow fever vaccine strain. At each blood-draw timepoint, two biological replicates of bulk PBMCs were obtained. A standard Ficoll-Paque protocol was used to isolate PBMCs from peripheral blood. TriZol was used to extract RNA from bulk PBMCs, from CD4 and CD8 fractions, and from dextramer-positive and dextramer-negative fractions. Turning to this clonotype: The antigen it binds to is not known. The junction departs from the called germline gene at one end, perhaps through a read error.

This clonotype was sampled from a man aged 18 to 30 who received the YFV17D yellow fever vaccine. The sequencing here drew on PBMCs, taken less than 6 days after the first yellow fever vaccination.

The nucleotide sequence is TGTGCTAGCAGCTTAGGTGGGACAGCCCAAGAGACCCAGTACTTC. It is translated as CASSLGGTAQETQYF. In this chain, TRBV7-7 is recombined with TRBJ2-5; TRBD1 fits 7 bases in the junction. Looking up the germline V gene (reference sequence) yields CDR1 SSHAT and CDR2 FNYEAQ. The CDR3 numbers 15 residues from cysteine through phenylalanine. Solely the CDR3 DNA is kept, with 45 bases framed from the first base.